The next 17 T cell receptor beta chains were all read from a single sample in a study of metastatic and nonmetastatic thyroid tumors. TCRdb ran MiXCR on the PCR reads. The profile shows approximately 24,000 clones, 20% to 25% of them singletons. The entire patient cohort was treatment-naive prior to thyroid surgery. The sample taken for sequencing was blood. The receptors come from a male donor with papillary thyroid cancer or a benign thyroid nodule (not recorded which). Some clones in this sample may be carry-over from other donors' samples.

This clone was found many times. In DNA, the CDR3 is TGCGCCAGCAGCTTCGGGACTTCGGGAGGTGATACGCAGTATTTT. It specifies CASSFGTSGGDTQYF. V and J are TRBV5-1 and TRBJ2-3; 7 bases are a match to TRBD2. The CDR3 loop spans 15 amino acids. J gave up 6 bases and V 2 bases, and 9 bases lay outside the gene matches. Germline V CDR1 and CDR2: SGHRS, YFSETQ.

Remarks on this clone: Other DNA sequences in the sample encode the same CDR3. The V and J genes are TRBV5-6 and TRBJ1-3, with D unresolved. The germline gives CDR1 SGHDT, CDR2 YYEEEE. This CDR3 has 16 amino acids. The V gene lost 2 bases and the J gene lost 0 bases, with 12 bases spanning the gap. The CDR3 DNA reads TGTGCCAGCAGCTTTCAGACCGTTAGCTCTGGAAACACCATATATTTT. Translation gives CASSFQTVSSGNTIYF.

This clone was counted ten times or more. The chain recombines TRBV6-1 with TRBJ1-2, with no clear D. CDR1 is MNHNS and CDR2 is SASEGT in the germline V gene. The CDR3 spans 15 residues. Trimming removed 0 bases from V and 7 bases from J, with 15 bases in between. The CDR3 bases are TGTGCCAGCAGTGAAGCCACCGGAGGAGGAGGTGGCTACACCTTC. Protein product: CASSEATGGGGGYTF.

This clone was picked up many times. This rearrangement joins TRBV19 to TRBJ1-1; 7 bases are shared with TRBD1. The CDR3 extends over 16 amino acids. CDR1 and CDR2 from the germline V gene are LNHDA and SQIVND (reference sequence). V shed 9 bases, J shed 0 bases, and the junction held 13 bases outside the gene matches. The CDR3 DNA reads as TGTGCCAGCCTGCGACAGGGACGCGTTTTGAACACTGAAGCTTTCTTT. Translating it yields CASLRQGRVLNTEAFF.

A few counts support this clone. This chain uses TRBV2 with TRBJ1-5, with TRBD1 matching 8 bases. CDR1 and CDR2 from the germline V gene are SNHLY and FYNNEI. The CDR3 is 14 residues long. With V trimmed by 3 bases and J by 7 bases, 5 bases remained unmatched. In DNA form, the CDR3 reads TGTGCCAGCAGTGACAGGGGGCAGGGGCAGCCCCAGCATTTT. This sequence encodes CASSDRGQGQPQHF.

This clone has a count of ten or more. This sequence joins TRBV10-3 and TRBJ2-1, with TRBD1 identical over 8 bases. CDR3 length: 14 amino acids. Germline assignment: CDR1 ENHRY and CDR2 SYGVKD. V shed 5 bases and J 6 bases; nucleotides not matched to a gene: 6. CDR3: CAISSGQGGNEQFF. For the CDR3, the DNA is TGTGCCATCAGTTCCGGACAGGGAGGCAATGAGCAGTTCTTC.

The J gene is TRBJ2-7, the V gene TRBV7-6, with 8 bases fitting TRBD2. The germline V gene has CDR1 SGHVS and CDR2 FNYEAQ. The ends lost 5 bases at V and 3 bases at J; junction bases unmatched: 15. The CDR3 has 17 residues. This CDR3 is CASSPRTSWSSGYEQYF. The CDR3 region has the DNA TGTGCCAGCAGCCCCAGGACTAGCTGGAGTTCAGGCTACGAGCAGTACTTC.

In this sample, this clone turned up many times. The chain employs TRBV11-2 and TRBJ1-4; D is possibly TRBD1 (5 bases). With 6 bases removed from V and 5 bases from J, the gap between germline ends came to 16 bases. CDR3 length: 15 amino acids. CDR1 and CDR2 (germline): SGHAT, FQNNGV. CDR3 loop: CASRLTGITNEKLFF. The CDR3, as DNA: TGTGCCAGCAGGCTCACAGGAATCACAAATGAAAAACTGTTTTTT.

This clone occurred many times. This rearrangement joins TRBV28 to TRBJ2-3; 10 bases are a match to TRBD2. V was clipped by 3 bases and J by 7 bases; unmatched bases: 13. The CDR3 is 17 amino acids. Germline V gene lookup returns CDR1 MDHEN and CDR2 SYDVKM. The CDR3 is CASSLWGYSGRRNTQYF. In nucleotides, the CDR3 is TGTGCCAGCAGTTTGTGGGGGTATAGCGGGAGGCGAAATACGCAGTATTTT. Variable domain in full (rest from reference TRBV28 and TRBJ2-3): DVKVTQSSRYLVKRTGEKVFLECVQDMDHENMFWYRQDPGLGLRLIYFSYDVKMKEKGDIPEGYSVSREKKERFSLILESASTNQTSMYLCASSLWGYSGRRNTQYFGPGTRLTVL.

This clone showed up many times. The CDR3 protein is CASSYSRRGLARGYEQYF. The CDR3, as DNA: TGTGCCAGCAGTTACTCCCGGCGGGGACTAGCCCGAGGGTACGAGCAGTACTTC. The chain recombines TRBV6-2 or TRBV6-3 with TRBJ2-7; 9 bases are a match to TRBD2. The CDR3 contains 18 residues. Trimming cost V 0 bases and J 4 bases; bases outside gene matches: 13. CDR1 MNHEY and CDR2 SVGEGT come from the germline V gene.

This clone was seen at least ten times. The gene calls are TRBV4-3 and TRBJ1-1; D not certain. Trimming pared 0 bases from V and 0 bases from J, leaving 11 bases between. There are 16 residues in the CDR3. CDR1 LGHNA and CDR2 YSLEER come from the germline V gene. CDR3 protein: CASSQDVEDLNTEAFF. The CDR3 DNA sequence: TGCGCCAGCAGCCAAGACGTGGAGGACTTGAACACTGAAGCTTTCTTT.

This clone has ten or more counts. As DNA, the CDR3 is TGTGCCACCAGCAGAGAATCAATAGCGGGAGTGTCTTACAATGAGCAGTTCTTC. Translated: CATSRESIAGVSYNEQFF. The chain has TRBV15 and TRBJ2-1; 9 nucleotides match TRBD2. Germline V gene sequence: CDR1 LNHNV, CDR2 YYDKDF (reference sequence). Trimming at V came to 0 bases and at J to 4 bases, leaving 10 bases not matched to a gene. There are 18 residues in the CDR3.

The sample holds many counts of this clone. The V gene is TRBV5-6, the J gene TRBJ2-1, with D possibly being TRBD1 (5 bases). The ends were cut back, 4 bases at V and 3 bases at J, with 8 bases in the middle. The CDR3 is made up of 13 amino acids. Germline CDR1 is SGHDT and CDR2 is YYEEEE. The CDR3 DNA reads TGTGCCAGCAGCCCTGACAGCTACAATGAGCAGTTCTTC. Amino acid sequence: CASSPDSYNEQFF.

This clone appeared many times. The chain has TRBV30 and TRBJ2-1, with 12 bases fitting TRBD2. The germline V gene has CDR1 GTSNPN and CDR2 SVGIG (reference sequence). This CDR3 region has 13 residues. The V segment lost 2 bases and the J segment 13 bases; nucleotides outside the gene matches: 6. CDR3 nucleotides: TGTGCCTGGAGTACTACGACTAGCGGGAGCCAGTTCTTC. Its translation: CAWSTTTSGSQFF.

This clone appeared a few times. At one of its ends the junction is not consistent with the germline gene, which may arise from a read error. The rearrangement joins TRBV27 to TRBJ1-6, with D perhaps matching TRBD1 (5 bases). The germline CDR1 and CDR2 sequences are MNHEY and SMNVEV (reference sequence). The CDR3 length is 17 residues. This CDR3 is CASSGRREKGYNSPLNF. Written as DNA, the CDR3 is TGTGCCAGCAGTGGACGCAGGGAGAAGGGGTATAATTCACCCCTCAACTTT.

There are many counts of this clone. V and J are TRBV14 and TRBJ2-1, with D possibly being TRBD2 (5 bases). This CDR3 has 14 residues. With 4 bases removed from V and 9 bases from J, the gap between germline ends came to 16 bases. Per germline, CDR1 SGHDN and CDR2 FVKESK. CDR3 protein: CASSRADPWGEQFF. The CDR3 DNA reads as TGTGCCAGCAGCCGAGCGGACCCCTGGGGTGAGCAGTTCTTC.

The CDR3 loop is CASSFTAGGNEQFF. The DNA for the CDR3 is TGCGCCAGCAGCTTTACGGCGGGAGGGAATGAGCAGTTCTTC. This chain joins TRBV5-1 and TRBJ2-1, with TRBD2 matching 9 bases. CDR3 length: 14 residues. The germline V gene encodes CDR1 SGHRS and CDR2 YFSETQ. J was trimmed by 7 bases and V by 2 bases; bases with no gene match: 4.